Listed below are T cell receptor beta chains from one sample, sequenced in a study of CD8+ T cells in alopecia areata. Assay used: immunoSEQ multiplex PCR; TCRdb lists only in-frame clones, some missing. The sample has fewer than 40,000 clones, around 57% seen once. The source material was CD4+ Tregs sorted from blood. These receptors were obtained from a human donor with alopecia areata. The CDR3 runs from the conserved cysteine through the conserved F or W. The D gene is left open where the match is weak.

. | TRBJ1-1 | TRBV21-1 | CASISRGMNTEAFF
. | TRBJ2-1 | TRBV28 | CASSFPGANEQFF
. | TRBJ2-2 | TRBV7-3 | CASSLTPGTGELFF
. | TRBJ2-1 | TRBV7-2 | CASSSVQVINEQFF
TRBD2 | TRBJ2-1 | TRBV7-6 | CASGRLAGFRDEQFF
. | TRBJ1-1 | TRBV7-8 | CASSSTTLNTEAFF
. | TRBJ2-3 | TRBV6-5 | CASRPPGTDTQYF
. | TRBJ2-7 | TRBV20-1 | CSARSGFEQYF
. | TRBJ2-1 | TRBV11-3 | CASSLMGEQFF
. | TRBJ2-5 | TRBV30 | CASRTQQTQYF
TRBD1 | TRBJ1-1 | TRBV18 | CASSADRDTEAFF
TRBD1 | TRBJ2-7 | TRBV5-1 | CASSLDRGKQYF
. | TRBJ1-1 | TRBV28 | CASSYLGVDTEAFF
. | TRBJ2-7 | TRBV7-2 | CASSRDFSYEQYF
TRBD1 | TRBJ2-1 | TRBV2 | CASREQGGSYNEQFF
. | TRBJ2-7 | TRBV5-1 | CASSLASGLRGLPQYF
TRBD2 | TRBJ2-1 | TRBV6-5 | CASSSAGAVNEQFF
. | TRBJ2-5 | TRBV7-2 | CASSLGRRTQYF
. | TRBJ2-7 | TRBV28 | CASSLGFSASYEQYF
. | . | TRBV6-1 | CASRFGGEYEQYF
. | TRBJ2-5 | TRBV6-1 | CASSRVDKQETQYF
. | TRBJ2-7 | TRBV27 | CASKRTGTYEQYF
. | TRBJ2-5 | TRBV2 | CASSGVGRPPEAQYF
. | TRBJ2-5 | TRBV27 | CASSLGGSLQETQYF
TRBD1 | TRBJ2-7 | TRBV30 | CAWSRGRLRVVYEQYF
. | TRBJ1-1 | TRBV6-1 | CASSESARRAEAFF
. | TRBJ2-3 | TRBV5-1 | CASSPEADTQYF
. | TRBJ1-1 | TRBV28 | CASSRQYAGRGAFF
. | TRBJ1-2 | TRBV6-5 | CASSPNGYGYTF
. | TRBJ1-2 | TRBV4-3 | CASSRRVEGPGYTF
. | TRBJ1-1 | TRBV5-1 | CASSLVAVGNTEAFF
. | TRBJ1-1 | TRBV28 | CASSITSGTTEAFF
. | TRBJ1-1 | TRBV29-1 | CSVLKLEGAFF
. | TRBJ1-3 | TRBV5-1 | CASSRDRFSGNTIYF
. | TRBJ2-1 | TRBV18 | CASSPLTGEEQFF
. | TRBJ2-2 | TRBV19 | CAGGNQGNTGELFF
TRBD1 | TRBJ2-2 | TRBV7-2 | CASSPDRGLNTGELFF
. | TRBJ2-1 | TRBV5-1 | CASRPDYNEQFF
. | TRBJ2-7 | TRBV4-2 | CASSQDPSEIYEQYF
. | TRBJ2-5 | TRBV5-4 | CASSVDWNQETQYF
TRBD1 | TRBJ2-7 | TRBV18 | CASSRTGTGTLENEQYF
. | TRBJ2-7 | TRBV18 | CASSKKNRDSNEQYF
. | TRBJ1-1 | TRBV6-5 | CASSYSEALEAFF
TRBD1 | TRBJ1-5 | TRBV7-2 | CASSSQGAWNQPQHF
. | TRBJ1-2 | TRBV6-5 | CASSYRFIRGYGYTF
. | TRBJ2-4 | TRBV2 | CASEGSWRGGINIQYF
TRBD1 | TRBJ2-7 | TRBV10-3 | CAISSRDRGEQYF
. | TRBJ2-3 | TRBV14 | CASSPRGQGYTDTQYF
TRBD1 | TRBJ2-7 | TRBV11-3 | CASKAGGYEQYF
. | TRBJ1-1 | TRBV6-6 | CASSYLGVGTEAFF
. | TRBJ2-1 | TRBV7-8 | CASTLGGSYNEQFF
. | TRBJ2-5 | TRBV5-6 | CASSLSGQRSYQETQYF
. | TRBJ1-2 | TRBV7-2 | CASSLGNGYTF
. | TRBJ2-6 | TRBV5-1 | CASHVDGGSGANVLTF
TRBD1 | TRBJ2-5 | TRBV28 | CASSFSGQGAYETQYF
. | TRBJ1-2 | TRBV7-6 | CASSLEKSRILNYGYTF
. | TRBJ1-2 | TRBV9 | CASSPQGRRGYTF
. | TRBJ1-1 | TRBV6-1 | CASILGGMGTEAFF
. | TRBJ2-4 | TRBV5-1 | CASSLDYGPFAKNIQYF